This record concerns one TCR beta chain sequence. The CDR3 has 22 amino acids. V was clipped by 4 bases and J by 1 base; unmatched bases: 24. Germline values: CDR1 LGHDT, CDR2 YNNKEL (reference sequence). This sample was included in a study of T cell responses to AZD1222 COVID-19 vaccine. About the study: Second-dose intervals near 4 or 12 weeks were combined.

The table came from immunoSEQ multiplex PCR; TCRdb's copy has only in-frame clones and leaves some out. The table has under 200,000 clones, roughly nine tenths seen once. This chain links TRBV3-1 (or the pseudogene TRBV3-2) with TRBJ2-7; 11 bases are shared with TRBD2. The TCR originated in an adult in good health. This specimen consisted of peripheral blood, obtained on day 0 of AZD1222 vaccination. The CDR3 loop is CASSPHNTPGLADRKRSYEQYF. The CDR3 nucleotides are TGTGCCAGCAGCCCTCACAACACTCCGGGACTAGCGGACCGTAAAAGATCCTACGAGCAGTACTTC.